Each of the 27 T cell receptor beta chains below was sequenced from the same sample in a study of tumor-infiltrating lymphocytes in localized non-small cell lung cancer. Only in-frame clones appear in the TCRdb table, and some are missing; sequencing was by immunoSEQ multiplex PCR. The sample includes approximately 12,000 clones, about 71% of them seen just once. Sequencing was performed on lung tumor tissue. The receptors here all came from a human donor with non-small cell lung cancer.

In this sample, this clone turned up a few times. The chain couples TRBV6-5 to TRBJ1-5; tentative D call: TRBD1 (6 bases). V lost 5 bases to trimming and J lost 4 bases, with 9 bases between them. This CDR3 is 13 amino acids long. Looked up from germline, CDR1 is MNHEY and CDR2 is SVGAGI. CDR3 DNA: TGTGCCAGCAGTGGGGGGCTGAATCAGCCCCAGCATTTT. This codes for CASSGGLNQPQHF.

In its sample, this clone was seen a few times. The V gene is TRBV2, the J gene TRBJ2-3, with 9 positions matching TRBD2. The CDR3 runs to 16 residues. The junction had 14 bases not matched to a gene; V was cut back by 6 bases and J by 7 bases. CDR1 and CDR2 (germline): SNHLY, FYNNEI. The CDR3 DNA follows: TGTGCCAGCAGGGGCGGGGGGGCCTCTGTCAGAAATACGCAGTATTTT. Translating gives CASRGGGASVRNTQYF. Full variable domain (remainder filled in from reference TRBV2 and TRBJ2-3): EPEVTQTPSHQVTQMGQEVILRCVPISNHLYFYWYRQILGQKVEFLVSFYNNEISEKSEIFDDQFSVERPDGSNFTLKIRSTKLEDSAMYFCASRGGGASVRNTQYFGPGTRLTVL.

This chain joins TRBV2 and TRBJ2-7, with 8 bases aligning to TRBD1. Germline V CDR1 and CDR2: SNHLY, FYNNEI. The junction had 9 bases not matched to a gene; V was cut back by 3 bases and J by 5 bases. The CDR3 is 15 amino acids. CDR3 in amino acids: CASSENSDRVHEQYF. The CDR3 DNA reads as TGTGCCAGCAGTGAGAACTCGGACAGGGTACACGAGCAGTACTTC.

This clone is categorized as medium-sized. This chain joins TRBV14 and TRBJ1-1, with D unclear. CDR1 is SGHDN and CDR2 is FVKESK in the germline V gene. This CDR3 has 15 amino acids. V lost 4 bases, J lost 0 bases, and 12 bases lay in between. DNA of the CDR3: TGTGCCAGCAGCCTCAACCCCGTATTGAACACTGAAGCTTTCTTT. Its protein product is CASSLNPVLNTEAFF. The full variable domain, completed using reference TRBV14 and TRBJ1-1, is EAGVTQFPSHSVIEKGQTVTLRCDPISGHDNLYWYRRVMGKEIKFLLHFVKESKQDESGMPNNRFLAERTGGTYSTLKVQPAELEDSGVYFCASSLNPVLNTEAFFGQGTRLTVV.

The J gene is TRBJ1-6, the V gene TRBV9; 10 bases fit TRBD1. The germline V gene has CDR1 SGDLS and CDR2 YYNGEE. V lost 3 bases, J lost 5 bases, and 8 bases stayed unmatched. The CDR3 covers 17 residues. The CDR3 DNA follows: TGTGCCAGCAGCGAGGGGACAGGGGTTTCGGATAATTCACCCCTCCACTTT. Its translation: CASSEGTGVSDNSPLHF. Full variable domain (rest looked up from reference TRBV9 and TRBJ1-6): DSGVTQTPKHLITATGQRVTLRCSPRSGDLSVYWYQQSLDQGLQFLIQYYNGEERAKGNILERFSAQQFPDLHSELNLSSLELGDSALYFCASSEGTGVSDNSPLHFGNGTRLTVT.

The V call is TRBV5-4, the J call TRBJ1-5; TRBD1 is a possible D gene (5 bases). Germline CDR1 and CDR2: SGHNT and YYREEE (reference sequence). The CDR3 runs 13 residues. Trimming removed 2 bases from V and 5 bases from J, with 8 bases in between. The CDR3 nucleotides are TGTGCCAGCAGCTTCGGCAGGGATCAGCCCCAGCATTTT. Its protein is CASSFGRDQPQHF.

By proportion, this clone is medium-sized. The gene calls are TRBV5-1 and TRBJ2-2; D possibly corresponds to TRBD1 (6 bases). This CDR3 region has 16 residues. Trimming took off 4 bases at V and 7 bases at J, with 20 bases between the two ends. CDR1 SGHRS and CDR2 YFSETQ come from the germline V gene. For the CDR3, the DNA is TGCGCCAGCAGCACGGTACAGGGTACCACGGGCGGGGAGCTGTTTTTT. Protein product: CASSTVQGTTGGELFF.

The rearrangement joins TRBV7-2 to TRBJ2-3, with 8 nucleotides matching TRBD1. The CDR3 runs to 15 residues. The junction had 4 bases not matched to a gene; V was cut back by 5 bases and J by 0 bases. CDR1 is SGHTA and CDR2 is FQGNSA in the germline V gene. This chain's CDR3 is CASSPQGASTDTQYF. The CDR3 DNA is TGTGCCAGCAGCCCCCAGGGGGCTAGCACAGATACGCAGTATTTT.

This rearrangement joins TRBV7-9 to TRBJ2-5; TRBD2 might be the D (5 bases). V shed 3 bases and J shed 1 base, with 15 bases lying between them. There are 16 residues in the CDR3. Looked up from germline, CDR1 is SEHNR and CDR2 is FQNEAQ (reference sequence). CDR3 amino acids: CASSLTPGLSQETQYF. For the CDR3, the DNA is TGTGCCAGCAGCTTGACGCCCGGACTTTCCCAAGAGACCCAGTACTTC.

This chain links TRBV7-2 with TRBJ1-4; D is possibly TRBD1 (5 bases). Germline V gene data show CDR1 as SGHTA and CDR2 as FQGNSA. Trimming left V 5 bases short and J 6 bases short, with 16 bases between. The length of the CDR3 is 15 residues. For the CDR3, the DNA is TGTGCCAGCAGCAGGGAGGGACGAGTGGATGAAAAACTGTTTTTT. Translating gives CASSREGRVDEKLFF. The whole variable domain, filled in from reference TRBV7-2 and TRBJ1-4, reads GAGVSQSPSNKVTEKGKDVELRCDPISGHTALYWYRQSLGQGLEFLIYFQGNSAPDKSGLPSDRFSAERTGGSVSTLTIQRTQQEDSAVYLCASSREGRVDEKLFFGSGTQLSVL.

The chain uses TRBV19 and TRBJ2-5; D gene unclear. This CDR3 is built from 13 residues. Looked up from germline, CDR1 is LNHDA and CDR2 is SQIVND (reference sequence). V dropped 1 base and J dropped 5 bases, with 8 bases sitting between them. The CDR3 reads CASSIGAYETQYF. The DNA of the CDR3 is TGTGCCAGTAGTATAGGCGCCTATGAGACCCAGTACTTC. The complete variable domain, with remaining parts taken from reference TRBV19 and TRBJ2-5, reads DGGITQSPKYLFRKEGQNVTLSCEQNLNHDAMYWYRQDPGQGLRLIYYSQIVNDFQKGDIAEGYSVSREKKESFPLTVTSAQKNPTAFYLCASSIGAYETQYFGPGTRLLVL.

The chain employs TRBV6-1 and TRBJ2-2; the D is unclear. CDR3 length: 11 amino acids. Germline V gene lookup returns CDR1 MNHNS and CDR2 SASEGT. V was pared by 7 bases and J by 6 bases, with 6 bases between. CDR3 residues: CASNYAGELFF. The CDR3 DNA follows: TGTGCCAGCAATTACGCCGGGGAGCTGTTTTTT.

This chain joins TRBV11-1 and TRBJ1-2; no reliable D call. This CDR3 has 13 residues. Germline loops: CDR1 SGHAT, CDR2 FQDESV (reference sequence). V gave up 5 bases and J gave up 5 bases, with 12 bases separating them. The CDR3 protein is CASSPAEMYGYTF. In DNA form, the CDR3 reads TGTGCCAGCAGCCCTGCCGAAATGTATGGCTACACCTTC.

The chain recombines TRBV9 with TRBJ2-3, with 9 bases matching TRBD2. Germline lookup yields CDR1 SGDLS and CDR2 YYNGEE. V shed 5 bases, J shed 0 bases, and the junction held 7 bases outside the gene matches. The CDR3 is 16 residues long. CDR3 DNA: TGTGCCAGCAGTACCTCGGGGACTAGCAGCACAGATACGCAGTATTTT. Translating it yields CASSTSGTSSTDTQYF.

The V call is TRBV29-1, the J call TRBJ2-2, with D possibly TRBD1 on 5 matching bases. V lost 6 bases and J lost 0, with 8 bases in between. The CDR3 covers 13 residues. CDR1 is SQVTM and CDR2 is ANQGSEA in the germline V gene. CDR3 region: CSVGHTNTGELFF. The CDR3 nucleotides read TGCAGCGTCGGACATACGAACACCGGGGAGCTGTTTTTT.

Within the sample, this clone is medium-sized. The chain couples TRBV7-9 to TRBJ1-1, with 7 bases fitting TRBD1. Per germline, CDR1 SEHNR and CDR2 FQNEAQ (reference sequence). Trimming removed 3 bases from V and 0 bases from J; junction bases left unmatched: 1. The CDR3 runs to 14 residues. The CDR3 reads CASSLGQMNTEAFF. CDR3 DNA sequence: TGTGCCAGCAGCTTGGGACAGATGAACACTGAAGCTTTCTTT.

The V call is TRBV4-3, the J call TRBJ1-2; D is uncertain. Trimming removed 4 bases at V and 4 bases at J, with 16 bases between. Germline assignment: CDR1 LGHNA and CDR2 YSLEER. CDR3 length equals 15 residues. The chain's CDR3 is CASSPTPESGYGYTF. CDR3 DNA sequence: TGCGCCAGCAGCCCGACGCCAGAATCGGGCTATGGCTACACCTTC.

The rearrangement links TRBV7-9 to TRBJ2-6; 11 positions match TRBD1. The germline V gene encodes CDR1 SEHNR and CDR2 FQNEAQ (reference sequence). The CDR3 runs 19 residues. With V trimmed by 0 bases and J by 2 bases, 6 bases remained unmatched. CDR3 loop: CASSLAGTGGGPGANVLTF. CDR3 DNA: TGTGCCAGCAGCTTAGCCGGGACAGGGGGGGGTCCTGGGGCCAACGTCCTGACTTTC.

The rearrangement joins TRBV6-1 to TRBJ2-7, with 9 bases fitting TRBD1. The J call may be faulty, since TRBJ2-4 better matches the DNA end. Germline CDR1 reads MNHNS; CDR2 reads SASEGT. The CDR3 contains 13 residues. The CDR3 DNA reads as TGTGCCAGCAGCCCGGGACAGGGCCTCATTCAGTACTTC. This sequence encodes CASSPGQGLIQYF.

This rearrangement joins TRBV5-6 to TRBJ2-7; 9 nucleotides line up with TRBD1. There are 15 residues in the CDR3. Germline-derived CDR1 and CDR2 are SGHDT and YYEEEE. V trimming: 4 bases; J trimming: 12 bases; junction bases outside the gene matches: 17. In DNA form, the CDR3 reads TGTGCCAGCAGCACTCCTACCGGGACAGGGTCCCCAAGGTACTTC. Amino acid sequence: CASSTPTGTGSPRYF.

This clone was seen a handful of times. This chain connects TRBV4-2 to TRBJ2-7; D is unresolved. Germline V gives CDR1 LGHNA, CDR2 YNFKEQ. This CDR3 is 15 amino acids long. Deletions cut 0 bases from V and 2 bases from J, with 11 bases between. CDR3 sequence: CASSQDSQTAYEQYF. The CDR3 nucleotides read TGTGCCAGCAGCCAAGATAGTCAGACGGCCTACGAGCAGTACTTC.

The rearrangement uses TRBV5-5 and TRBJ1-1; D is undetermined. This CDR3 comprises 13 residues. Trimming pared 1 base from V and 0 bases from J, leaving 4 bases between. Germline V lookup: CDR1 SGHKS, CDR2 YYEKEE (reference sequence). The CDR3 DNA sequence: TGTGCCAGCAGCTTGTTGGTGAACACTGAAGCTTTCTTT. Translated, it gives CASSLLVNTEAFF.

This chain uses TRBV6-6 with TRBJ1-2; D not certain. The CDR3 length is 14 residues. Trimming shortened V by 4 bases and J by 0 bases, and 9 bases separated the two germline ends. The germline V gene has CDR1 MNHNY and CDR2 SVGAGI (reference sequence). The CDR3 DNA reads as TGTGCCAGCAGTTCAACGGCGTCTAACTATGGCTACACCTTC. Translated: CASSSTASNYGYTF.

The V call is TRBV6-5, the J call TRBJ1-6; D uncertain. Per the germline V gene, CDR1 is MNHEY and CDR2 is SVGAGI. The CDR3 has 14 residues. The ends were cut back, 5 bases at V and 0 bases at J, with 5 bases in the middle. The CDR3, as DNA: TGTGCCAGCAGTCGGGACTCCTATAATTCACCCCTCCACTTT. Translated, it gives CASSRDSYNSPLHF.

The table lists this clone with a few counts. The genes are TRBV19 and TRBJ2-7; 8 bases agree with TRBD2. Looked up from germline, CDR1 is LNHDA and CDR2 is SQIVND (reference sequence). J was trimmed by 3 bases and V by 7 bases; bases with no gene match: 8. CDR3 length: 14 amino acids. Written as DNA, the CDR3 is TGTGCCAGTACCCCGACGGGAGGGATCTACGAGCAGTACTTC. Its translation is CASTPTGGIYEQYF.

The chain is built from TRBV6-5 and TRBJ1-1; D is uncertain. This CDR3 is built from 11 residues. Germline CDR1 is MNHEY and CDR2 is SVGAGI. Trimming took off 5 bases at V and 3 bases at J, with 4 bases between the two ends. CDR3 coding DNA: TGTGCCAGCAGTAGGTACACTGAAGCTTTCTTT. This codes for CASSRYTEAFF.

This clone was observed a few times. CDR3 DNA sequence: TGTGCCTGGAGTGTATTCGGACTAGCGGGAAATGGGGCCAACGTCCTGACTTTC. Protein: CAWSVFGLAGNGANVLTF. This chain links TRBV30 with TRBJ2-6; TRBD2 matches at 12 bases. Germline lookup yields CDR1 GTSNPN and CDR2 SVGIG (reference sequence). The CDR3 consists of 18 residues. V lost 0 bases, J lost 3 bases, and 6 bases stayed unmatched.